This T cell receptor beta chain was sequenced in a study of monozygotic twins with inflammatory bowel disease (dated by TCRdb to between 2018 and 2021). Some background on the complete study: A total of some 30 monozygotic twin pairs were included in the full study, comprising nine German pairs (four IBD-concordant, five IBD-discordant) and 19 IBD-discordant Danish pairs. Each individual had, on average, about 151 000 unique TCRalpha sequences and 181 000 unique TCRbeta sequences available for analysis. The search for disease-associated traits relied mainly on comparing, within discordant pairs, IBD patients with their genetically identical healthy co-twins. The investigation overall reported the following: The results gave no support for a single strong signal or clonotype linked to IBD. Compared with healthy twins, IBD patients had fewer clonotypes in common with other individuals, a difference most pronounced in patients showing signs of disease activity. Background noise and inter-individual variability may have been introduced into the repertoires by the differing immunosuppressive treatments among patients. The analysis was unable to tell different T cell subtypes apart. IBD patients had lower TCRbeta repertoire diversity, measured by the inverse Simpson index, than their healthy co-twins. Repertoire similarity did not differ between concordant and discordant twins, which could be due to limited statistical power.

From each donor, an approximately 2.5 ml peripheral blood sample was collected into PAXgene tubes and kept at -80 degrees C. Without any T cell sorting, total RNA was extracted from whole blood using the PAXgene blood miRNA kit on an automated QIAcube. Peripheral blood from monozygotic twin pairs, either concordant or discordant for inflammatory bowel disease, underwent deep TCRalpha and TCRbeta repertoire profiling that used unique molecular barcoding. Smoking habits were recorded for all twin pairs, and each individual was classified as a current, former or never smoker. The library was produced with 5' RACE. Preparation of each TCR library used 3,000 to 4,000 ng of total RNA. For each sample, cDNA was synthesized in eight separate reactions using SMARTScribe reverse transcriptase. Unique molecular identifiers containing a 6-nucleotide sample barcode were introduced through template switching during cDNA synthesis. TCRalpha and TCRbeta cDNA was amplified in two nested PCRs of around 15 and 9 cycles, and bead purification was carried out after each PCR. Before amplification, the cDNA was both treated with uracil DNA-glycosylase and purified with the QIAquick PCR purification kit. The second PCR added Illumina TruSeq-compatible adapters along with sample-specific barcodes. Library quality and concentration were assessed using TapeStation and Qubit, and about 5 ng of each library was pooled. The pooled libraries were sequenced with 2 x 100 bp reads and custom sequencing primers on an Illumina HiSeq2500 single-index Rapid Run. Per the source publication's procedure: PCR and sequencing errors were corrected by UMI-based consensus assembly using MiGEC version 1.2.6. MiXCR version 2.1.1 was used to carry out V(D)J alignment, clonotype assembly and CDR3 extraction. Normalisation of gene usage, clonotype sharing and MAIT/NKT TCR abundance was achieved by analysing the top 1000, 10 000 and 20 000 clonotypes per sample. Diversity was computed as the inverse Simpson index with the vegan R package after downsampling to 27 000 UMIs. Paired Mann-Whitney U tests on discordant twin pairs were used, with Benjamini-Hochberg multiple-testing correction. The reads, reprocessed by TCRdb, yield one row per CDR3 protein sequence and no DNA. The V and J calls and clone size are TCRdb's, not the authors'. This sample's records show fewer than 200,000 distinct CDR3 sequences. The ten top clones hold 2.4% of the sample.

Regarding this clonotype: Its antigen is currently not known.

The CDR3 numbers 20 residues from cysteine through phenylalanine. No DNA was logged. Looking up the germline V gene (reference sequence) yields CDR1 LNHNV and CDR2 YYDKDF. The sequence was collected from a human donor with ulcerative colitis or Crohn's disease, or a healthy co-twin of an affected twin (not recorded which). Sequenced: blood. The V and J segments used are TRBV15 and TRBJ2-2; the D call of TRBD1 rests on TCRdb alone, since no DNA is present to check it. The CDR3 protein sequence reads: CATSRDTTTNGRPSSEELFF.